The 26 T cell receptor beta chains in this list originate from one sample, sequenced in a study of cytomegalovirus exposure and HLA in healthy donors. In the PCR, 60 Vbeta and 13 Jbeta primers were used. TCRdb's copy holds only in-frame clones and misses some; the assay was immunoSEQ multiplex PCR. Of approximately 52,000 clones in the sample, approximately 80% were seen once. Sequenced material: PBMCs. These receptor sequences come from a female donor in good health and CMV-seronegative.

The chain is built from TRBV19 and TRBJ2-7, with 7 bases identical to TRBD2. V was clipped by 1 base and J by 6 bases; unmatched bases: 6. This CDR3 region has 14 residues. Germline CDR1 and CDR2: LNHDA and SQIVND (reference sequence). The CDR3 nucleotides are TGTGCCAGTAGTATAGCCCTTGGCGGGGGCGAGCAGTACTTC. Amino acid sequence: CASSIALGGGEQYF.

The CDR3 loop is CASGLGDRGDTGELFF. For the CDR3, the DNA is TGTGCTAGTGGTTTGGGGGACAGGGGCGACACCGGGGAGCTGTTTTTT. J is TRBJ2-2 and V is TRBV12-5; 10 nucleotides agree with TRBD1. CDR3 length: 16 residues. The germline V gene has CDR1 LGHNT and CDR2 FRNRAP. Trimming cost V 1 base and J 3 bases; bases outside gene matches: 2.

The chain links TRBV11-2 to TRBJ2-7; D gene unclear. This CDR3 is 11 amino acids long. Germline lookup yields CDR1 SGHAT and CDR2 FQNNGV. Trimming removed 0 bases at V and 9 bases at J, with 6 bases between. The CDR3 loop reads CASSLEYSQYF. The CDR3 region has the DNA TGTGCCAGCAGCTTAGAATACTCGCAGTACTTC.

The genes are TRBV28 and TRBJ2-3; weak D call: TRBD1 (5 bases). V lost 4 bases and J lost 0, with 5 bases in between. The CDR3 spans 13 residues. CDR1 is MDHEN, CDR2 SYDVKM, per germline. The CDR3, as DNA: TGTGCCAGCAGTTCAGGGAGCACAGATACGCAGTATTTT. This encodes CASSSGSTDTQYF.

The CDR3 DNA follows: TGTGCCAGCAGTGTTTCCGTCTCTGAAGCTTTCTTT. Protein: CASSVSVSEAFF. V is TRBV2 and J is TRBJ1-1; D is unresolved. The CDR3 has 12 residues. The ends were cut back, 4 bases at V and 6 bases at J, with 9 bases in the middle. In germline, CDR1 is SNHLY, CDR2 FYNNEI.

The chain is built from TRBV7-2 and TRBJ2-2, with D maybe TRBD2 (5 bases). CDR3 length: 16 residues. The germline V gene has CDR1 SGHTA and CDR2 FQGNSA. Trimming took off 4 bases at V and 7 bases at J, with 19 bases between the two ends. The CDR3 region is CASSSTSRGINGELFF. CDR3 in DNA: TGTGCCAGCAGCTCTACCTCCCGGGGTATAAACGGGGAGCTGTTTTTT.

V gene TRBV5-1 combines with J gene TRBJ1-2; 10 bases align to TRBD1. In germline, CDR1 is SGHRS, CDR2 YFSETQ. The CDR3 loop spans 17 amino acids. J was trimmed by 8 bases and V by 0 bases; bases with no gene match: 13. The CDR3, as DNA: TGCGCCAGCAGCTTGGCCGGGACAGGGGCCCGTTGGGGGGGCTACACCTTC. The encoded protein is CASSLAGTGARWGGYTF. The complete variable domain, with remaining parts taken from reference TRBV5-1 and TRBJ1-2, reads KAGVTQTPRYLIKTRGQQVTLSCSPISGHRSVSWYQQTPGQGLQFLFEYFSETQRNKGNFPGRFSGRQFSNSRSEMNVSTLELGDSALYLCASSLAGTGARWGGYTFGSGTRLTVV.

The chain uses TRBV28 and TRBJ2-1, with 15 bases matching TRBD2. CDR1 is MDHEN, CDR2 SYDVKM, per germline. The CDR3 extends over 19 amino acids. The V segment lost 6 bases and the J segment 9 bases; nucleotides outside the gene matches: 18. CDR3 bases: TGTGCCAGCAGGATCCCGGGACTAGCGGGAGGTGGAGGTGGCGGTGAGCAGTTCTTC. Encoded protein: CASRIPGLAGGGGGGEQFF. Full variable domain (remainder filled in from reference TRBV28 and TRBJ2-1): DVKVTQSSRYLVKRTGEKVFLECVQDMDHENMFWYRQDPGLGLRLIYFSYDVKMKEKGDIPEGYSVSREKKERFSLILESASTNQTSMYLCASRIPGLAGGGGGGEQFFGPGTRLTVL.

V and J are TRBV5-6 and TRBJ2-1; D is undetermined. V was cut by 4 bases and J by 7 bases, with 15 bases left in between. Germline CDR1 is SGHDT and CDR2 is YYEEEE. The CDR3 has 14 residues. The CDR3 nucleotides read TGTGCCAGCAGCCTTCTAGGAACCCCTAATGAGCAGTTCTTC. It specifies CASSLLGTPNEQFF.

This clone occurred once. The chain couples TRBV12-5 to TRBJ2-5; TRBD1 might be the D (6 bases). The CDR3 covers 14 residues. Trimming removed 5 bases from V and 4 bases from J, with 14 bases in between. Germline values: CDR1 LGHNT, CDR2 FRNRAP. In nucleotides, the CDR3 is TGTGCTAGTGGTCAGGGCCCGACAGGAGAGACCCAGTACTTC. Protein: CASGQGPTGETQYF.

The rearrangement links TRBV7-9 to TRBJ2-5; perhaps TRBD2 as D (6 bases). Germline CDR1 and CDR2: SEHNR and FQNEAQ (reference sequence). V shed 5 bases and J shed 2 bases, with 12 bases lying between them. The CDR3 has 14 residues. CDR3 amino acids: CASSRWDLQETQYF. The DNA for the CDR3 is TGTGCCAGCAGCCGTTGGGACTTACAAGAGACCCAGTACTTC.

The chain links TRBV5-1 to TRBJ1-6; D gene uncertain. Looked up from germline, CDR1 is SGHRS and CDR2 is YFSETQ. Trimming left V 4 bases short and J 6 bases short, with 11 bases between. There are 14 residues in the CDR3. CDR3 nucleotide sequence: TGCGCCAGCAGCGCCGGGGTTAGTAATTCACCCCTCCACTTT. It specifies CASSAGVSNSPLHF.

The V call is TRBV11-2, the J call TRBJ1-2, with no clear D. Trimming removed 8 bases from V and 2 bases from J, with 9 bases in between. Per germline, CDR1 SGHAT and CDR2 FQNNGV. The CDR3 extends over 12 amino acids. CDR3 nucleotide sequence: TGTGCCAGCTCATACTCCAACTATGGCTACACCTTC. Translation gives CASSYSNYGYTF.

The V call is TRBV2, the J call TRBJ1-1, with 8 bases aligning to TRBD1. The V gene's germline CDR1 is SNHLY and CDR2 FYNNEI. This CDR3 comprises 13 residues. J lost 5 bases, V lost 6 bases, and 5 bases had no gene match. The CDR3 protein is CASSAGTGTEAFF. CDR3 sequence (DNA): TGTGCCAGCAGCGCCGGGACAGGAACTGAAGCTTTCTTT.

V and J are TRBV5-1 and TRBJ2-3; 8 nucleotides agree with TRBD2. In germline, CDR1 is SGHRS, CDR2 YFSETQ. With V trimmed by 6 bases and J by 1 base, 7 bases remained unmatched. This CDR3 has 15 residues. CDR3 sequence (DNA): TGCGCCAGCACCCCAGGACTAGCTCGCACAGATACGCAGTATTTT. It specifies CASTPGLARTDTQYF.

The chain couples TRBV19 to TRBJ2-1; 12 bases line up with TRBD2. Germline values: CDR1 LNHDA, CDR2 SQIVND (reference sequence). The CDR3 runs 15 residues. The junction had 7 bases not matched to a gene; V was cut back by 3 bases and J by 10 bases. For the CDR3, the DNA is TGTGCCAGTAGTATTGGACGACTAGCGGGGGCGGAGCAGTTCTTC. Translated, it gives CASSIGRLAGAEQFF.

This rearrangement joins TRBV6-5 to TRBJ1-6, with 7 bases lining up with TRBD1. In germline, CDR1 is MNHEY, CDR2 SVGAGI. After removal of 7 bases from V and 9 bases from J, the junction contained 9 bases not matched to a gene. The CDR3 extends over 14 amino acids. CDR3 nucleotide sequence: TGTGCCAGCACCGAGGGGGCAGGGAGTTCACCCCTCCACTTT. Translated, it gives CASTEGAGSSPLHF.

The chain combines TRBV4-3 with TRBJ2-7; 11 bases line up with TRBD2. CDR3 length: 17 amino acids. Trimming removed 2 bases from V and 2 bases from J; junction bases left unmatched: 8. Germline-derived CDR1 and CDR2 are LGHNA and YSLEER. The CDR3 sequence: CASSQNPGLADPYEQYF. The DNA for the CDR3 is TGCGCCAGCAGCCAAAACCCGGGACTAGCGGACCCCTACGAGCAGTACTTC.

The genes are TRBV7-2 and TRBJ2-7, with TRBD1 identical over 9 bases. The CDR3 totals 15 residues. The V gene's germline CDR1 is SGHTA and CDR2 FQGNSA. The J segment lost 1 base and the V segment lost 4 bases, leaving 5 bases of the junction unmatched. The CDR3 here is CASSWDRDRSYEQYF. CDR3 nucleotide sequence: TGTGCCAGCAGCTGGGACAGGGACCGGTCCTACGAGCAGTACTTC.

The CDR3: CASSLVSGTDTQYF. The CDR3, as DNA: TGTGCCAGCAGCTTAGTTAGCGGCACAGATACGCAGTATTTT. V and J are TRBV7-2 and TRBJ2-3, with D possibly matching TRBD2 (5 bases). Germline V gene data show CDR1 as SGHTA and CDR2 as FQGNSA. The CDR3 length is 14 residues. The ends were cut back, 1 base at V and 1 base at J, with 6 bases in the middle.

Here the CDR3 DNA reads TGTGCCAGCAGTTTCACGCAGGGGGCGCATGGTCAGCCCCAGCATTTT. This sequence encodes CASSFTQGAHGQPQHF. V usage is TRBV28 and J usage is TRBJ1-5, with 8 nucleotides matching TRBD1. Germline loops: CDR1 MDHEN, CDR2 SYDVKM. This CDR3 has 16 amino acids. Losses at the gene ends were 3 bases for V and 6 bases for J; bases not matched to a gene: 10. The full variable domain, in which reference TRBV28 and TRBJ1-5 provide the parts outside the CDR3, is DVKVTQSSRYLVKRTGEKVFLECVQDMDHENMFWYRQDPGLGLRLIYFSYDVKMKEKGDIPEGYSVSREKKERFSLILESASTNQTSMYLCASSFTQGAHGQPQHFGDGTRLSIL.

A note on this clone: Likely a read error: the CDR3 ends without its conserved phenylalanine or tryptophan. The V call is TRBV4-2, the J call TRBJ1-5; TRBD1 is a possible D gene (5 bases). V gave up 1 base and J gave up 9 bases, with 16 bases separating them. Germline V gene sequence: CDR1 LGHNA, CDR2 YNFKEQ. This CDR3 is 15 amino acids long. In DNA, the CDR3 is TGTGCCAGCAGCCAAGGTTCGGCAGACCAGGGGCCCCAGCATTCT. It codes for CASSQGSADQGPQHS.

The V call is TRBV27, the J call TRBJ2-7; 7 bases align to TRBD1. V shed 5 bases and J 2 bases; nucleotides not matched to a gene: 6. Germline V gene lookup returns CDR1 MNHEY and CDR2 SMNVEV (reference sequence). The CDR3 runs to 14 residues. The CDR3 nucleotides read TGTGCCAGCAGTATCCCAGGGACAGCCTACGAGCAGTACTTC. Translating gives CASSIPGTAYEQYF.

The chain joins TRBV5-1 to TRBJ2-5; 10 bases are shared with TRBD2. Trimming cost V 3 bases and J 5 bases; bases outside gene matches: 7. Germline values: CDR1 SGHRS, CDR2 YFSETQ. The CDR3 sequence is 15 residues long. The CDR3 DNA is TGCGCCAGCAGCTGGGGGACTAGCGTAGCGGAGACCCAGTACTTC. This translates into CASSWGTSVAETQYF.

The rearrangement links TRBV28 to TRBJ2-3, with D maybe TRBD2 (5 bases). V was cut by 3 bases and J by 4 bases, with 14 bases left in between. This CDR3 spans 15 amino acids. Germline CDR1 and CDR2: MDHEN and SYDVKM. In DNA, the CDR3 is TGTGCCAGCAGTTTTTGGGGAGTTCGGGCAGATACGCAGTATTTT. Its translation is CASSFWGVRADTQYF.

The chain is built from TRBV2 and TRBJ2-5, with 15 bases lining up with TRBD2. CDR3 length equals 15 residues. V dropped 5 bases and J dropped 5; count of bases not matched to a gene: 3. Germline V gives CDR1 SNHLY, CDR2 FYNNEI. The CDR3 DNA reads TGTGCCAGCAGTTGGACTAGCGGGGGGGAGGAGACCCAGTACTTC. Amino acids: CASSWTSGGEETQYF.